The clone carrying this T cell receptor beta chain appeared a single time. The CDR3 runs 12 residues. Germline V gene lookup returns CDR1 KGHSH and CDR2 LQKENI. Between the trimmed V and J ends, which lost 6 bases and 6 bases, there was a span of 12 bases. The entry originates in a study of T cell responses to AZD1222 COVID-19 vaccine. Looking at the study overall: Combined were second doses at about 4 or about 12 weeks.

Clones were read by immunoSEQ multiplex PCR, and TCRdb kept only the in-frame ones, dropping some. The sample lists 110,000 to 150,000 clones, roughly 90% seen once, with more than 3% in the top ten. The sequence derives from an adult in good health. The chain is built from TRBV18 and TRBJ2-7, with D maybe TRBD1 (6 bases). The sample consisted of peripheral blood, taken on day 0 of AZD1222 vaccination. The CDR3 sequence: CASSHPGVEQYF. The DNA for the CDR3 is TGTGCCAGCTCCCACCCAGGGGTCGAGCAGTACTTC.